In this sample, the clone carrying this T cell receptor (beta chain) turned up a few times. The data are from a study of T-cell memory formation after mild COVID-19. 5'RACE primed from the constant segment yielded TCR alpha and TCR beta cDNA libraries bearing sample barcodes and UMIs. TCRdb reprocessed the 5' RACE reads with MiXCR, giving one entry per CDR3 protein. The data hold over 450,000 distinct CDR3 sequences, with about 20% observed a single time. Trimming removed 3 bases from V and 0 bases from J, with 7 bases in between. The CDR3 runs to 14 residues. In germline, CDR1 is SGHRS, CDR2 YFSETQ. The source material was PBMCs or a T cell subset sorted from them (not recorded which). The receptor was derived from an adult woman who had mild COVID-19 (a few samples of this study predate the infection). Cell type and time point are not known. The gene calls are TRBV5-1 and TRBJ1-5, with no clear D. DNA for the CDR3: TGCGCCAGCAGCTCCGGGAATAGCAATCAGCCCCAGCATTTT. Amino acid sequence: CASSSGNSNQPQHF.